This TCR beta chain comes out of a study of T cells in Graves' hyperthyroidism and ophthalmopathy. In the study overall: Peripheral blood draws took place at initial diagnosis, ahead of any treatment. Study-wide results and caveats: Most expanded thyroid clonotypes above 0.001 recurred in blood.

Amplified regions were TCR beta CDR3 sequences from RNA transcripts. The HTBI set primed first-round TCR CDR3 RT-PCR. MiXCR was run by TCRdb on the multiplex PCR reads, yielding one entry per CDR3 protein. Here the sample spans about 610,000 distinct CDR3 sequences, more than 15% being singletons. The CDR3 length is 15 residues. Germline V lookup: CDR1 SNHLY, CDR2 FYNNEI. V lost 2 bases to trimming and J lost 0 bases, with 11 bases between them. In its sample, this clonotype was seen many times. Its antigen is unknown. Sequencing was done on a sample of blood. This TCR was recovered from a woman in her 40s with Graves' ophthalmopathy. The J gene is TRBJ2-7, the V gene TRBV2; TRBD2 is a possible D gene (7 bases). The CDR3 DNA is TGTGCCAGCAGTGAACGCGGGGGCGCCTCCTACGAGCAGTACTTC. Encoded protein: CASSERGGASYEQYF. The full variable domain, in which reference TRBV2 and TRBJ2-7 provide the parts outside the CDR3, is EPEVTQTPSHQVTQMGQEVILRCVPISNHLYFYWYRQILGQKVEFLVSFYNNEISEKSEIFDDQFSVERPDGSNFTLKIRSTKLEDSAMYFCASSERGGASYEQYFGPGTRLTVT.